This TCR beta chain originates from a study of spatial heterogeneity in lung cancer. Study overall: Fewer alpha-chain than beta-chain sequences were consistently detected. Study-wide results and limits: Tumor T cells had an estimated coverage that came to about 7% for alpha chains and 13% for beta chains. Within tumors, counts of expanded alpha and beta TCRs tracked tumor mutation counts.

In regard to this clonotype: The antigen remains unidentified.

As to time point: sample taken at primary tumor resection. Patients with untreated early-stage non-small cell lung cancer, numbering approximately 70, were the donors. Whole RNA from tumor, nontumor lung or frozen PBMC was sequenced unsorted. Germline V gene data show CDR1 as MNHEY and CDR2 as SVGEGT. J was trimmed by 5 bases and V by 2 bases; bases with no gene match: 2. The CDR3 length is 13 residues. TCRdb called the 5' RACE reads again in MiXCR, with one record for every CDR3 protein. The repertoire includes approximately 7,000 distinct CDR3 sequences, approximately 19% of them detected once, and about 12% sits in the top ten.

Source: lung tumor tissue, taken at surgery. This clonotype was sampled from a female donor with early-stage non-small cell lung cancer. This chain links TRBV6-2 or TRBV6-3 with TRBJ2-7; 8 positions agree with TRBD1. The CDR3 reads CASSYNRGNEQYF. The CDR3 nucleotides are TGTGCCAGCAGTTACAACAGGGGGAACGAGCAGTACTTC.